This TCR beta chain was recovered during a study of cytomegalovirus exposure and HLA in healthy donors. Notes on the study in general: As a later analysis revealed, the rate of TCR association differed by HLA locus, with DRB1 most and HLA-C fewest. Another analysis was done later, and it associated roughly 15,000 TCR beta sequences with HLA alleles at 0.05 false discovery rate. A later analysis linked a missense DCLRE1C variant to TCR beta V- and J-gene trimming.

Of note for this clone: What it binds is not known.

Trimming took off 5 bases at V and 0 bases at J, with 15 bases between the two ends. The germline V gene has CDR1 SGHTA and CDR2 FQGNSA. The CDR3 loop spans 16 amino acids. The PCR used 60 Vbeta and 13 Jbeta primers. Profiling relied on immunoSEQ multiplex PCR, and the TCRdb table lists in-frame clones only, not all of them. The sample includes over 70,000 clones, approximately 70% seen only once; the top ten take approximately 2.1%. This chain joins TRBV7-2 and TRBJ2-3, with TRBD2 as a possible D gene (5 bases). This clonotype was sampled from a man aged 30-40 years in good health and CMV-seronegative. Sequences were obtained from PBMCs. Here the CDR3 reads CASSPVIWTSTDTQYF. CDR3 DNA sequence: TGTGCCAGCAGCCCAGTCATTTGGACTAGCACAGATACGCAGTATTTT. The full variable domain, completed using reference TRBV7-2 and TRBJ2-3, is GAGVSQSPSNKVTEKGKDVELRCDPISGHTALYWYRQSLGQGLEFLIYFQGNSAPDKSGLPSDRFSAERTGGSVSTLTIQRTQQEDSAVYLCASSPVIWTSTDTQYFGPGTRLTVL.